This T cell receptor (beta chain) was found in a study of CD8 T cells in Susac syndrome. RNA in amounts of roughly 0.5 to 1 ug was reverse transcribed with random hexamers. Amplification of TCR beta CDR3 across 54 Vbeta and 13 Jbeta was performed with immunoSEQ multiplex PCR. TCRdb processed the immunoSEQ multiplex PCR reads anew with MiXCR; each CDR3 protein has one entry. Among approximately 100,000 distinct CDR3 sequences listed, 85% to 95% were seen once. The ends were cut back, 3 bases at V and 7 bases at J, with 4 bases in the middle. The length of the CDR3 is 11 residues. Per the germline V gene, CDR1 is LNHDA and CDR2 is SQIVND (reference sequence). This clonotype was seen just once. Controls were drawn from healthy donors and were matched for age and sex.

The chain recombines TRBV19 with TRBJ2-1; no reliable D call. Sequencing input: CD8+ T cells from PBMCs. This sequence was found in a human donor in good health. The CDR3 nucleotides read TGTGCCAGTAGTATTGGGAATGAGCAGTTCTTC. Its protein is CASSIGNEQFF.